A single sample gave rise to the 26 T cell receptor beta chains below, sequenced in a study of OX40 agonist ivuxolimab in advanced cancers. The library came from the immunoSEQ multiplex PCR assay. TCRdb mirrors the immuneACCESS table, restricted to in-frame sequences. Some clones are absent from its copies; in checked studies, under half trace to an unresolved V gene, and the reason for the others is unknown. Present in this sample are around 19,000 clones, over 75% of which were seen just once. The ten largest make up 60% to 80% of the sample. This specimen consisted of CD4+ or CD8+ T cells sorted from blood, obtained in a trial of the OX40 agonist ivuxolimab. These receptors all come from an adult with an advanced solid tumor such as melanoma, head and neck, liver or kidney cancer.

The chain uses TRBV4-1 and TRBJ2-3; TRBD2 might be the D (6 bases). With 0 bases removed from V and 6 bases from J, the gap between germline ends came to 25 bases. This CDR3 region has 19 residues. Germline V lookup: CDR1 MGHRA, CDR2 YSYEKL. Written as DNA, the CDR3 is TGCGCCAGCAGCCAAGAGAAGGAGGGGATTCCGGGAGTGGGGGATACGCAGTATTTT. It is translated as CASSQEKEGIPGVGDTQYF.

V and J are TRBV27 and TRBJ2-5; D is perhaps TRBD1 (6 bases). Looked up from germline, CDR1 is MNHEY and CDR2 is SMNVEV (reference sequence). The V end lost 5 bases, the J end lost 7 bases, and 14 bases lay between the germline ends. The CDR3 spans 13 residues. CDR3 sequence (DNA): TGTGCCAGCAGTCCACCACAGGGACCGACCCAGTACTTC. This codes for CASSPPQGPTQYF.

This chain connects TRBV13 to TRBJ1-4; D possibly corresponds to TRBD1 (5 bases). V lost 3 bases, J lost 4 bases, and 12 bases lay in between. This CDR3 comprises 15 residues. Germline CDR1 PRHDT, CDR2 FYEKMQ (reference sequence). CDR3 amino acids: CASSFGGALNEKLFF. The CDR3, as DNA: TGTGCCAGCAGCTTCGGAGGGGCCCTTAATGAAAAACTGTTTTTT.

This rearrangement joins TRBV19 to TRBJ2-3; a weak D match, TRBD1 (6 bases). The CDR3 extends over 14 amino acids. Germline-derived CDR1 and CDR2 are LNHDA and SQIVND (reference sequence). Trimming removed 7 bases at V and 2 bases at J, with 13 bases between. The CDR3 here is CASTHWGLTDTQYF. As DNA, the CDR3 is TGTGCCAGTACCCACTGGGGGCTCACAGATACGCAGTATTTT.

The chain uses TRBV4-1 and TRBJ2-7; no reliable D call. CDR3 length: 13 amino acids. Deletions cut 1 base from V and 4 bases from J, with 8 bases between. Germline values: CDR1 MGHRA, CDR2 YSYEKL. This chain's CDR3 is CASSQGAGYEQYF. DNA of the CDR3: TGCGCCAGCAGCCAAGGGGCTGGTTACGAGCAGTACTTC.

The chain recombines TRBV20-1 with TRBJ2-3; D not certain. V was clipped by 5 bases and J by 4 bases, with 7 bases between them. The CDR3 has 11 residues. Germline CDR1 DFQATT, CDR2 SNEGSKA (reference sequence). DNA for the CDR3: TGCAGTGCTCCGTCCCCAGATACGCAGTATTTT. Its protein product is CSAPSPDTQYF.

The genes are TRBV15 and TRBJ1-4, with D possibly being TRBD1 (6 bases). Germline V CDR1 and CDR2: LNHNV, YYDKDF (reference sequence). The CDR3 is 15 amino acids. Trimming stripped 3 bases from V and 5 bases from J, with 13 bases between. CDR3 sequence reads: CATSSRQEPNEKLFF. CDR3 DNA sequence: TGTGCCACCAGCAGTCGACAGGAACCGAATGAAAAACTGTTTTTT.

In DNA, the CDR3 is TGCGCCAGCAGCCCGGGACCTTACTACAATGAGCAGTTCTTC. Its translation: CASSPGPYYNEQFF. The chain employs TRBV5-1 and TRBJ2-1; D is possibly TRBD1 or TRBD2 (5 bases each). CDR1 and CDR2 (germline): SGHRS, YFSETQ. V was cut by 4 bases and J by 3 bases, with 11 bases left in between. CDR3 size: 14 residues.

The V call is TRBV7-3, the J call TRBJ1-2; 11 nucleotides line up with TRBD1. The V gene's germline CDR1 is SGHTA and CDR2 FQGTGA. The CDR3 is 14 amino acids. J gave up 4 bases and V 4 bases, and 2 bases lay outside the gene matches. The CDR3 spells CASSYGTGGYGYTF. CDR3 in DNA: TGTGCCAGCAGCTACGGGACAGGGGGCTATGGCTACACCTTC.

V usage is TRBV5-4 and J usage is TRBJ2-7, with TRBD1 identical over 8 bases. This CDR3 is 13 amino acids long. Germline CDR1 SGHNT, CDR2 YYREEE (reference sequence). Losses at the gene ends were 1 base for V and 5 bases for J; bases not matched to a gene: 2. CDR3 nucleotide sequence: TGTGCCAGCAGCTTGCCAGGGGGCAACGAGCAGTACTTC. It specifies CASSLPGGNEQYF. Looking up the rest from reference TRBV5-4 and TRBJ2-7 gives the full variable domain: ETGVTQSPTHLIKTRGQQVTLRCSSQSGHNTVSWYQQALGQGPQFIFQYYREEENGRGNFPPRFSGLQFPNYSSELNVNALELDDSALYLCASSLPGGNEQYFGPGTRLTVT.

The rearrangement links TRBV18 to TRBJ1-5; no clear D gene. The germline V and J ends were trimmed by 1 base and 2 bases, with 9 bases remaining between them. Germline V gives CDR1 KGHSH, CDR2 LQKENI. This CDR3 is built from 15 residues. CDR3: CASSPRGEGNQPQHF. The CDR3 bases are TGTGCCAGCTCACCACGGGGTGAGGGCAATCAGCCCCAGCATTTT.

The gene calls are TRBV7-9 and TRBJ2-1, with D hard to call. V gave up 5 bases and J gave up 3 bases, with 11 bases separating them. Germline assignment: CDR1 SEHNR and CDR2 FQNEAQ (reference sequence). CDR3 length: 14 amino acids. CDR3 region: CASSPPKLYNEQFF. In DNA form, the CDR3 reads TGTGCCAGCAGCCCCCCAAAGCTCTACAATGAGCAGTTCTTC. Complete variable domain (other parts from reference TRBV7-9 and TRBJ2-1): DTGVSQNPRHKITKRGQNVTFRCDPISEHNRLYWYRQTLGQGPEFLTYFQNEAQLEKSRLLSDRFSAERPKGSFSTLEIQRTEQGDSAMYLCASSPPKLYNEQFFGPGTRLTVL.

The chain is built from TRBV28 and TRBJ2-1; a weak D match, TRBD1 (5 bases). Trimming took off 3 bases at V and 9 bases at J, with 18 bases between the two ends. Germline V CDR1 and CDR2: MDHEN, SYDVKM. The CDR3 is made up of 15 amino acids. The CDR3 nucleotides are TGTGCCAGCAGTTTTCTGGCAGGGTGGTCGAGTGAGCAGTTCTTC. Its protein is CASSFLAGWSSEQFF.

DNA of the CDR3: TGTGCCAGCAGTCGACCGTTAAGGAACACTGAAGCTTTCTTT. Protein sequence: CASSRPLRNTEAFF. The chain carries TRBV7-9 and TRBJ1-1; unclear D gene. V was trimmed by 6 bases and J by 1 base, leaving 12 bases between them. This CDR3 is 14 amino acids long. CDR1 and CDR2 (germline): SEHNR, FQNEAQ (reference sequence).

This clone has only a few counts. The V and J genes are TRBV7-9 and TRBJ1-1, with D possibly matching TRBD1 (5 bases). Germline CDR1 reads SEHNR; CDR2 reads FQNEAQ (reference sequence). CDR3 length equals 13 residues. Trimming removed 1 base from V and 7 bases from J, with 10 bases in between. The CDR3 region has the DNA TGTGCCAGCAGCTTAGGGGGCGTGTTTGAAGCTTTCTTT. Translating it yields CASSLGGVFEAFF.

The CDR3 bases are TGTGCCAGCAGCTTAGCGGCGAGTCCCAACGAGCAGTACTTC. Translation gives CASSLAASPNEQYF. The chain joins TRBV7-9 to TRBJ2-7, with D uncertain. Deletions cut 0 bases from V and 5 bases from J, with 11 bases between. The CDR3 contains 14 residues. From germline, CDR1 is SEHNR and CDR2 FQNEAQ (reference sequence).

This clone has just one count. The chain carries TRBV5-1 and TRBJ1-2; no definite D call. Trimming removed 3 bases at V and 4 bases at J, with 13 bases between. There are 14 residues in the CDR3. Per the germline V gene, CDR1 is SGHRS and CDR2 is YFSETQ. The CDR3 region is CASSSGGVTYGYTF. CDR3 nucleotide sequence: TGCGCCAGCAGCTCGGGCGGGGTTACCTATGGCTACACCTTC.

The V call is TRBV15, the J call TRBJ2-3; 9 bases map to TRBD1. V lost 5 bases, J lost 7 bases, and 16 bases stayed unmatched. The CDR3 loop spans 17 amino acids. Per germline, CDR1 LNHNV and CDR2 YYDKDF (reference sequence). The CDR3 sequence: CATSSEGAGTGLHTQYF. CDR3 in DNA: TGTGCCACCAGCTCCGAAGGGGCCGGGACAGGGCTGCATACGCAGTATTTT.

The V call is TRBV27, the J call TRBJ2-1; D may match TRBD1 or TRBD2 (5 bases each). The V end lost 5 bases, the J end lost 5 bases, and 13 bases lay between the germline ends. From germline, CDR1 is MNHEY and CDR2 SMNVEV (reference sequence). This CDR3 has 14 residues. For the CDR3, the DNA is TGTGCCAGCAGTCCCCCGGGACGAGACAATGAGCAGTTCTTC. Its protein product is CASSPPGRDNEQFF.

The chain recombines TRBV27 with TRBJ2-5, with D unclear. Per the germline V gene, CDR1 is MNHEY and CDR2 is SMNVEV (reference sequence). CDR3 length: 13 residues. V lost 8 bases and J 4 bases, leaving 14 bases between the germline ends. As DNA, the CDR3 is TGTGCCAGCGGGCTAAGGACGGGAGAGACCCAGTACTTC. Amino acid sequence: CASGLRTGETQYF.

The gene calls are TRBV9 and TRBJ1-1; D not certain. The V end was cut by 4 bases, the J end by 5 bases, with 9 bases between. CDR3 length: 12 amino acids. Germline assignment: CDR1 SGDLS and CDR2 YYNGEE. The CDR3 loop is CASSPTRTEAFF. CDR3 coding DNA: TGTGCCAGCAGCCCAACTAGGACTGAAGCTTTCTTT. Full variable domain (remainder filled in from reference TRBV9 and TRBJ1-1): DSGVTQTPKHLITATGQRVTLRCSPRSGDLSVYWYQQSLDQGLQFLIQYYNGEERAKGNILERFSAQQFPDLHSELNLSSLELGDSALYFCASSPTRTEAFFGQGTRLTVV.

The rearrangement links TRBV6-6 to TRBJ1-5; D unclear. The germline V and J ends were trimmed by 2 bases and 11 bases, with 16 bases remaining between them. CDR1 is MNHNY and CDR2 is SVGAGI in the germline V gene (reference sequence). The CDR3 loop spans 14 amino acids. CDR3 sequence reads: CASSYPPDPYTQHF. The CDR3 DNA follows: TGTGCCAGCAGTTACCCCCCCGACCCCTATACCCAGCATTTT.

The J gene is TRBJ2-1, the V gene TRBV7-9, with 16 positions matching TRBD2. The CDR3 contains 15 residues. Germline CDR1 reads SEHNR; CDR2 reads FQNEAQ (reference sequence). Trimming cost V 5 bases and J 8 bases; bases outside gene matches: 3. The CDR3 region has the DNA TGTGCCAGCAGCCCGGGGACTAGCGGGAGGGATGAGCAGTTCTTC. Protein sequence: CASSPGTSGRDEQFF.

The chain carries TRBV7-9 and TRBJ2-7; D possibly uses TRBD1 or TRBD2 (6 bases each). Deletions cut 5 bases from V and 5 bases from J, with 19 bases between. The CDR3 runs to 15 residues. Per germline, CDR1 SEHNR and CDR2 FQNEAQ (reference sequence). CDR3: CASSAPISGANEQYF. CDR3 in DNA: TGTGCCAGCAGCGCTCCGATCTCGGGGGCCAACGAGCAGTACTTC.

This chain connects TRBV15 to TRBJ2-7; 8 nucleotides line up with TRBD1. The CDR3 contains 15 residues. Trimming at V came to 1 base and at J to 2 bases, leaving 4 bases not matched to a gene. Looked up from germline, CDR1 is LNHNV and CDR2 is YYDKDF (reference sequence). The CDR3 spells CATSRVTGGAYEQYF. DNA of the CDR3: TGTGCCACCAGCAGAGTAACAGGGGGTGCCTACGAGCAGTACTTC.

This clone has more than one count but fewer than ten. The chain is built from TRBV10-2 and TRBJ2-7; 10 positions agree with TRBD1. Germline-derived CDR1 and CDR2 are WSHSY and SAAADI. J gave up 4 bases and V 6 bases, and 6 bases lay outside the gene matches. The length of the CDR3 is 14 residues. The CDR3 protein is CASSSGTGAYEQYF. CDR3 nucleotides: TGCGCCAGCAGCTCCGGGACAGGGGCGTACGAGCAGTACTTC.